This T cell receptor beta chain was sequenced for a study of regulatory T cells in long-lasting Graves disease. Study-level points and caveats: Only a small sample size was used, which may have cut accuracy.

The time point is: persistent/refractory GD, antithyroid drugs over 5 years with positive TRAb. PBMCs provided the RNA from which the TCR library was made. Each patient gave approximately 9 milliliters of EDTA-anticoagulated peripheral blood. HTBI primers from iRepertoire and Arm-PCR of CDR3 regions yielded the TCR beta libraries. From the multiplex PCR reads, TCRdb called clonotypes with MiXCR, one entry per CDR3 protein. In the table there are about 400,000 distinct CDR3 sequences, about 20% of which are singletons. The junction had 16 bases not matched to a gene; V was cut back by 5 bases and J by 0 bases. Germline CDR1 DFQATT, CDR2 SNEGSKA (reference sequence). CDR3 length: 18 amino acids. Points on this clonotype: What it recognizes is unknown.

The TCR sequence derives from a female donor with Graves disease. The rearrangement links TRBV20-1 to TRBJ2-1; 7 positions match TRBD2. The sample in question was peripheral blood mononuclear cells (PBMCs), obtained when the disease was refractory, from a patient treated with antithyroid drugs. The CDR3 loop is CSASVSSSGRTSYNEQFF. The CDR3 region has the DNA TGCAGTGCTTCAGTTTCCTCTAGCGGACGTACCTCCTACAATGAGCAGTTCTTC.